Presented here are 9 T cell receptor beta chains from one specimen sequenced in a study of cytomegalovirus exposure and HLA in healthy donors. This PCR relied on a set of 60 Vbeta primers and 13 Jbeta primers. Clones were sequenced by immunoSEQ multiplex PCR, and TCRdb holds only the in-frame ones, with some missing. The data hold about 180,000 clones, with almost 80% observed a single time. The material sequenced was PBMCs. The receptors originated from a man aged 25-45 years in good health and CMV-seronegative.

This clone occurred a few times. This rearrangement joins TRBV27 to TRBJ2-1; D is ambiguous. The CDR3 sequence is 15 residues long. V lost 3 bases, J lost 0 bases, and 9 bases lay in between. Looked up from germline, CDR1 is MNHEY and CDR2 is SMNVEV (reference sequence). The CDR3 is CASSFIRSSYNEQFF. The CDR3 DNA follows: TGTGCCAGCAGTTTTATCCGGAGCTCCTACAATGAGCAGTTCTTC.

This clone was picked up one time. The chain uses TRBV11-2 and TRBJ1-2, with TRBD1 matching over 8 bases. The CDR3 covers 15 residues. Germline lookup yields CDR1 SGHAT and CDR2 FQNNGV. V trimming: 5 bases; J trimming: 2 bases; junction bases outside the gene matches: 7. CDR3: CASSARGQGNYGYTF. The CDR3 bases are TGTGCCAGCAGCGCCAGGGGGCAAGGCAACTATGGCTACACCTTC.

This sequence joins TRBV6-5 and TRBJ2-7, with 8 bases fitting TRBD2. This CDR3 region has 14 residues. V dropped 5 bases and J dropped 0; count of bases not matched to a gene: 3. Germline-derived CDR1 and CDR2 are MNHEY and SVGAGI. CDR3 protein: CASSETSDSYEQYF. The CDR3 nucleotides read TGTGCCAGCAGTGAGACTAGCGACTCCTACGAGCAGTACTTC.

The chain couples TRBV14 to TRBJ2-2; 7 positions agree with TRBD1. V gave up 2 bases and J gave up 1 base; unmatched junction bases: 4. The CDR3 is 16 amino acids. Germline CDR1 and CDR2: SGHDN and FVKESK. CDR3 loop: CASSQRTGLNTGELFF. The CDR3 DNA sequence: TGTGCCAGCAGCCAAAGGACAGGACTGAACACCGGGGAGCTGTTTTTT.

V gene TRBV27 combines with J gene TRBJ1-2; a possible D gene is TRBD1 (5 bases). The V end was cut by 4 bases, the J end by 3 bases, with 9 bases between. The CDR3 contains 13 residues. CDR1 MNHEY and CDR2 SMNVEV come from the germline V gene (reference sequence). CDR3 nucleotide sequence: TGTGCCAGCAGTTCAGGGCCGGACTATGGCTACACCTTC. It codes for CASSSGPDYGYTF.

The V gene is TRBV14, the J gene TRBJ2-7; the match to TRBD1 covers 11 bases. Looked up from germline, CDR1 is SGHDN and CDR2 is FVKESK. The CDR3 extends over 19 amino acids. Losses at the gene ends were 1 base for V and 3 bases for J; bases not matched to a gene: 14. The DNA for the CDR3 is TGTGCCAGCAGCCAAGGAGGGACAGGGGGTTTCTTGTTTGGCTACGAGCAGTACTTC. Translated, it gives CASSQGGTGGFLFGYEQYF.

This chain uses TRBV28 with TRBJ1-2; D possibly corresponds to TRBD1 (6 bases). Germline assignment: CDR1 MDHEN and CDR2 SYDVKM. The CDR3 is made up of 15 amino acids. V lost 5 bases and J 3 bases, leaving 16 bases between the germline ends. CDR3 nucleotide sequence: TGTGCCAGCAGTCCCGGACAGCTCCTTGACTATGGCTACACCTTC. Protein: CASSPGQLLDYGYTF.

CDR3 coding DNA: TGTGCCAGCTCACCAGGCGGACACGGCTATGGCTACACCTTC. The encoded protein is CASSPGGHGYGYTF. V gene TRBV18 combines with J gene TRBJ1-2, with D tentatively TRBD1 (5 bases). The CDR3 has 14 residues. The germline CDR1 and CDR2 sequences are KGHSH and LQKENI. The V end was cut by 2 bases, the J end by 4 bases, with 11 bases between.

The chain is built from TRBV7-9 and TRBJ2-7; weak D call: TRBD2 (6 bases). Trimming took 5 bases from V and 0 from J, leaving 11 bases between them. The CDR3 sequence is 14 residues long. CDR1 and CDR2 (germline): SEHNR, FQNEAQ (reference sequence). The CDR3 coding sequence is TGTGCCAGCAGCGGGACTGAGAGCTCCTACGAGCAGTACTTC. This encodes CASSGTESSYEQYF. The full variable domain, completed using reference TRBV7-9 and TRBJ2-7, is DTGVSQNPRHKITKRGQNVTFRCDPISEHNRLYWYRQTLGQGPEFLTYFQNEAQLEKSRLLSDRFSAERPKGSFSTLEIQRTEQGDSAMYLCASSGTESSYEQYFGPGTRLTVT.